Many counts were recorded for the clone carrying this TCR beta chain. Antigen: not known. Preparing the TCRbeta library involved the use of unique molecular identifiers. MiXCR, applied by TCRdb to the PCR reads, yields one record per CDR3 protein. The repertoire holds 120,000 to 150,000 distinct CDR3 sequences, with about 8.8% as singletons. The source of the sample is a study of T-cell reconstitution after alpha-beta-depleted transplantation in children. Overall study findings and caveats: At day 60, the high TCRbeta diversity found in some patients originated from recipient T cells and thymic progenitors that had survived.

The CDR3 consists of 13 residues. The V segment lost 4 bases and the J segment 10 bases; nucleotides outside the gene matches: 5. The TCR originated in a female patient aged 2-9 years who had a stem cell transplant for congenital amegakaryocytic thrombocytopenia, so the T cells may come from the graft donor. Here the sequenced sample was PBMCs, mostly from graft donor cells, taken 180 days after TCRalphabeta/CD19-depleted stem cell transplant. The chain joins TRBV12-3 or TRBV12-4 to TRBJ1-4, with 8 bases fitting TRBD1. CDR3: CASSSTGDRKLFF. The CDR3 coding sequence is TGTGCCAGCAGTTCGACAGGGGACCGAAAACTGTTTTTT.